This T cell receptor (beta chain) derives from a study of early T cells in non-severe SARS-CoV-2 infection. The overall study: RNA in bulk from unsorted whole blood was sequenced, and chains were unpaired.

Study findings and constraints: Private and CD4 specificities were missed by VDJdb matching, skewed to anti-spike CD8.

Germline CDR1 SGDLS, CDR2 YYNGEE. CDR3 length: 13 amino acids. V lost 6 bases and J lost 3; bases outside the gene matches: 3. In the case of this clonotype: Its antigen remains unknown.

Unique molecular identifiers were added to individual cDNA molecules. MiXCR, applied by TCRdb to the 5' RACE reads, yields one record per CDR3 protein. The sample shows tens of thousands of distinct CDR3 sequences, roughly an eighth of them seen only once. This chain joins TRBV9 and TRBJ2-1; TRBD1 matches at 7 bases. This receptor was identified in an adult who was a healthcare worker with PCR-confirmed SARS-CoV-2 infection or an uninfected control (not recorded which). The sample comprised whole blood. CDR3 protein: CASNRDSYNEQFF. The CDR3 bases are TGTGCCAGCAACCGGGACAGCTACAATGAGCAGTTCTTC.